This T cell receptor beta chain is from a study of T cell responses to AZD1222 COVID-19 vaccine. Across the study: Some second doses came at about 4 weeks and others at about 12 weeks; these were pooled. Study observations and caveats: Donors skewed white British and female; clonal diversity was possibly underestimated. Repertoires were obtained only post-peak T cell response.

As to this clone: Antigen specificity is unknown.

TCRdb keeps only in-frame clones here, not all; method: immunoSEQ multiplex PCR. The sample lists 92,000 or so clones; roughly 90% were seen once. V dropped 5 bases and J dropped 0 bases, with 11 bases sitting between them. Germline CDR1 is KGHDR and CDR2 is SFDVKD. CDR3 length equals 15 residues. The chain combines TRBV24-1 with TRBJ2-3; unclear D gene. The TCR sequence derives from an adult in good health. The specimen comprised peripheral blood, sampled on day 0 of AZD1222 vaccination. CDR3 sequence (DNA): TGTGCCACCAGTGTTACGGAGTCGAGCACAGATACGCAGTATTTT. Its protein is CATSVTESSTDTQYF.